These 8 T cell receptor beta chains originate from one sample sequenced in a study of cytomegalovirus exposure and HLA in healthy donors (dated by TCRdb to between 2016 and 2019). The method behind the library was the immunoSEQ multiplex PCR assay. The multiplex PCR relied on a mix of 60 forward primers for TCR Vbeta segments and 13 reverse primers for TCR Jbeta segments. Imported from immuneACCESS, the table was reduced by TCRdb to in-frame sequences with V and J called. These copies leave out some clones; in studies compared against another copy, an unresolved V gene accounts for under half, and the cause of the remainder is not known. This sample is represented by around 76,000 clones; 73% of them were singletons. The ten biggest clones cover around 15% of the sample. The specimen sequenced was PBMCs. Every receptor here comes from a woman aged 40 to 55 in good health and CMV-seropositive.

This clone was counted only a few times. This sequence joins TRBV6-5 and TRBJ1-6, with TRBD1 identical over 11 bases. The CDR3 is 15 amino acids. V dropped 7 bases and J dropped 8; count of bases not matched to a gene: 7. Germline CDR1 reads MNHEY; CDR2 reads SVGAGI. CDR3 nucleotide sequence: TGTGCCAGCACGGCTAGGGGACAGGGGGATTCACCCCTCCACTTT. This gives the protein CASTARGQGDSPLHF.

This chain uses TRBV5-1 with TRBJ2-7; 9 nucleotides agree with TRBD2. Germline CDR1 SGHRS, CDR2 YFSETQ. V was clipped by 4 bases and J by 1 base; unmatched bases: 3. The CDR3 length is 14 residues. Here the CDR3 DNA reads TGCGCCAGCAGCCAAACTAGCGGGTCCTACGAGCAGTACTTC. Its protein is CASSQTSGSYEQYF. Full variable domain (rest looked up from reference TRBV5-1 and TRBJ2-7): KAGVTQTPRYLIKTRGQQVTLSCSPISGHRSVSWYQQTPGQGLQFLFEYFSETQRNKGNFPGRFSGRQFSNSRSEMNVSTLELGDSALYLCASSQTSGSYEQYFGPGTRLTVT.

The CDR3 is CSVEMVGAWGTGELFF. The CDR3 bases are TGCAGCGTTGAAATGGTTGGGGCATGGGGCACCGGGGAGCTGTTTTTT. The chain joins TRBV29-1 to TRBJ2-2; D might be TRBD1 (5 bases). Trimming stripped 2 bases from V and 4 bases from J, with 17 bases between. CDR3 length: 16 amino acids. Germline V gene lookup returns CDR1 SQVTM and CDR2 ANQGSEA.

V usage is TRBV4-3 and J usage is TRBJ1-6; 10 positions match TRBD1. This CDR3 spans 15 amino acids. Germline assignment: CDR1 LGHNA and CDR2 YSLEER. Trimming at V came to 1 base and at J to 8 bases, leaving 2 bases not matched to a gene. For the CDR3, the DNA is TGCGCCAGCAGCCAAGGAGGGACAGGGGATTCACCCCTCCACTTT. Encoded protein: CASSQGGTGDSPLHF.

The V and J genes are TRBV23-1 and TRBJ2-3, with 7 bases that match TRBD2. TRBV23-1 has ORF status, its function being uncertain. V lost 0 bases to trimming and J lost 9 bases; unmatched junction nucleotides: 9. This CDR3 is built from 15 residues. This chain's CDR3 is CASSQSGGTTGTQYF. As DNA, the CDR3 is TGCGCCAGCAGTCAATCGGGAGGGACCACGGGGACGCAGTATTTT.

The V gene is TRBV9, the J gene TRBJ2-2; 13 bases agree with TRBD2. The CDR3 is 17 residues long. V gave up 2 bases and J gave up 6 bases; unmatched junction bases: 7. Germline V gene sequence: CDR1 SGDLS, CDR2 YYNGEE. The CDR3 protein is CASSVAGTSGTPGELFF. The CDR3, as DNA: TGTGCCAGCAGCGTCGCCGGGACTAGCGGGACTCCCGGGGAGCTGTTTTTT.

V is TRBV10-1 and J is TRBJ2-3, with 7 nucleotides matching TRBD1. Germline assignment: CDR1 WNHNN and CDR2 SYGVQD (reference sequence). V lost 2 bases and J lost 2; bases outside the gene matches: 7. The CDR3 loop spans 16 amino acids. CDR3 in amino acids: CASSERGQDATDTQYF. CDR3 bases: TGCGCCAGCAGTGAGCGAGGACAGGATGCCACAGATACGCAGTATTTT.

A single count supports this clone. Relative to the germline gene, one junction end is altered; a read error may explain this. The chain couples TRBV7-7 to TRBJ2-1; D remains ambiguous. This CDR3 is built from 14 residues. CDR1 and CDR2 from the germline V gene are SSHAT and FNYEAQ (reference sequence). The CDR3, as DNA: TGTGCTAGCAGCTTAGATAGCTCCTACAATGAGCAGTTCTTC. Translated, it gives CASSLDSSYNEQFF.